This T cell receptor (beta chain) was documented in a study of blood T cell repertoires in COVID-19. Study at large: Samples taken during acute and convalescent COVID-19 were collected in the United States, Italy and Spain. The analysed material was cDNA or gDNA that came from T cells, B-cell-depleted T cells, or PBMCs.

CDR1 and CDR2 (germline): SGHTA, FQGNSA. CDR3 length: 15 amino acids. V was shortened by 3 bases and J by 7 bases, with 16 bases between the two germline ends. Profiling relied on immunoSEQ multiplex PCR, and the TCRdb table lists in-frame clones only, not all of them. Here the sample spans some 150,000 clones, over 80% being singletons. Only a few counts were recorded for this clone. Which cohort a participant joined came from the clinical history participants gave. Exposed volunteers were people who met a COVID-19 case within 2 weeks before study entry. The source is a woman in her forties or fifties who had been exposed to COVID-19. Sequencing input: PBMCs or T cells enriched from blood (not recorded which). V usage is TRBV7-2 and J usage is TRBJ2-1, with D possibly matching TRBD2 (5 bases). The CDR3 region is CASSLYASLENEQFF. As DNA, the CDR3 is TGTGCCAGCAGCTTGTATGCTAGCCTAGAGAATGAGCAGTTCTTC.